This TCR beta chain was recovered during a study of T cells in localized non-small cell lung cancer. Whole-study findings and limits: A median of 57 clones ranked among the top 100 in tumor appeared in adjacent lung. Uninvolved adjacent lung had more T cell clonality than any other tissue, topping tumor. Heterogeneity remains possible because sequencing was limited to only one tumor region. Overall survival was longer when the density of T cells in the blood was higher.

This CDR3 region has 16 residues. J gave up 0 bases and V 6 bases, and 7 bases lay outside the gene matches. CDR1 SNHLY and CDR2 FYNNEI come from the germline V gene. The data were produced by immunoSEQ multiplex PCR, yet TCRdb's version contains in-frame clones alone and is incomplete. The profile shows almost 40,000 clones, around 79% of them singletons. Points on this clone: Antigen: not known.

Sample: PBMCs, taken before any cancer treatment. The sequence was obtained from a woman aged 40-69 years with stage II squamous cell lung carcinoma. The genes are TRBV2 and TRBJ2-1; 8 nucleotides line up with TRBD2. Written as DNA, the CDR3 is TGTGCCAGCAGGCTACTAGCGGCGAGCTCCTACAATGAGCAGTTCTTC. Residues: CASRLLAASSYNEQFF.